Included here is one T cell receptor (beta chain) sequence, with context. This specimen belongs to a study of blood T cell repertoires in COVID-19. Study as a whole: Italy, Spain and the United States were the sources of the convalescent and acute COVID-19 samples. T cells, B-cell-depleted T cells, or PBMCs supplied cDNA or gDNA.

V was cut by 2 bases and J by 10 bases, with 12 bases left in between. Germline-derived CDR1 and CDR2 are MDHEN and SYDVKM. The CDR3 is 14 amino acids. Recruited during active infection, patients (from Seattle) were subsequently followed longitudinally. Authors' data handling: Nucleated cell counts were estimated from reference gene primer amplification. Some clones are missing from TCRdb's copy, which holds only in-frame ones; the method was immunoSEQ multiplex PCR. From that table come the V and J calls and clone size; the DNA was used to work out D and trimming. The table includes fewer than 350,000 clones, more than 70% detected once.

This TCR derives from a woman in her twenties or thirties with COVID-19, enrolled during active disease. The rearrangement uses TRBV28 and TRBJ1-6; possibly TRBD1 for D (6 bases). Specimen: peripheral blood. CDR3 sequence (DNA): TGTGCCAGCAGTTTACGGGTCAGGGGCTCACCCCTCCACTTT. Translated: CASSLRVRGSPLHF. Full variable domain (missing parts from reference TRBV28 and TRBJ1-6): DVKVTQSSRYLVKRTGEKVFLECVQDMDHENMFWYRQDPGLGLRLIYFSYDVKMKEKGDIPEGYSVSREKKERFSLILESASTNQTSMYLCASSLRVRGSPLHFGNGTRLTVT.